This T cell receptor beta chain was sequenced for a study of blood T cell repertoires in COVID-19. Study at large: COVID-19 samples, acute and convalescent, were from the United States, Italy and Spain. Nucleic acid was either cDNA or gDNA, and it came from T cells, B-cell-depleted T cells, or PBMCs.

Repertoires were generated with immunoSEQ multiplex PCR, while TCRdb's copy carries only in-frame clones and drops some. Of around 300,000 clones in the sample, over 80% were seen once. Seattle researchers signed up patients amid active infection and tracked them longitudinally. The sequenced material came from peripheral blood. The TCR comes from a woman in her 50s with COVID-19, enrolled during active disease.

The CDR3 DNA sequence: TGTGCCAGCAGCTTAATAGCGGGAGAGTTTGAGCAGTTCTTC. This gives the protein CASSLIAGEFEQFF. The chain recombines TRBV7-3 with TRBJ2-1; 9 bases align to TRBD2. The germline CDR1 and CDR2 sequences are SGHTA and FQGTGA. This CDR3 is built from 14 residues. The V and J ends lost 1 base and 9 bases, in that order; junction bases with no gene match: 4.